The TCR beta chain under discussion was sequenced for a study of OX40 agonist ivuxolimab in advanced cancers. As for the study in general: The dose-escalation cohort had hepatocellular carcinoma, melanoma, renal cell or head and neck cancer. Participants could have had prior anti-PD-1, anti-PD-L1 or anti-CTLA-4 therapy, and around 43% had some. Those enrolled were approximately 83% male, with a mean age of approximately 60 years and ages from roughly 23 to 79. Study outcomes and limitations: The expanded peripheral T cells' antigen specificity was not determined.

V shed 8 bases, J shed 6 bases, and the junction held 9 bases outside the gene matches. This CDR3 region has 14 residues. Per the germline V gene, CDR1 is MDHEN and CDR2 is SYDVKM. Sequenced by immunoSEQ multiplex PCR; TCRdb stores in-frame clones only, minus some. The sample yields 23,000 or so clones, about 76% seen once. There are a few counts of this clone. What it binds is unknown. V and J are TRBV28 and TRBJ1-4; 7 nucleotides agree with TRBD1. This TCR was recovered from an adult with an advanced solid tumor such as melanoma, head and neck, liver or kidney cancer. The sample was CD4+ or CD8+ T cells sorted from blood, taken in a trial of the OX40 agonist ivuxolimab. CDR3 sequence: CASGTPDRDEKLFF. CDR3 in DNA: TGTGCCAGCGGAACACCCGACAGGGATGAAAAACTGTTTTTT.